This T cell receptor (beta chain) emerged from a study of shared clonotypes between healthy human individuals. Study results and caveats: Larger estimated richness was generally seen in naive subsets than in memory subsets.

Comment on this clone: Antigen: not known.

The CDR3 has 13 residues. In germline, CDR1 is MNHEY, CDR2 SMNVEV (reference sequence). With 5 bases removed from V and 5 bases from J, the gap between germline ends came to 12 bases. Per the original data handling: Quality scores were absent from the junction-only immunoSEQ sequences, so filtering differed. Libraries were prepared by immunoSEQ multiplex PCR; TCRdb keeps only in-frame clonotypes and omits some of them. That table is the source of V, J and clone size, and D and trimming were worked out from the DNA. Here the sample spans fewer than 850,000 clones, 90% being singletons. This chain connects TRBV27 to TRBJ1-2; perhaps TRBD1 as D (5 bases). This TCR was recovered from a man between 18 and 29 years old in good health. Some clones in this sample may be carry-over from other donors' samples. The source material was memory CD8+ T cells from PBMCs. Subset defined: CD45RO+ cells pooled with CCR7-negative TemRA cells. As DNA, the CDR3 is TGTGCCAGCAGTAATCCGGGGGTTTATGGCTACACCTTC. Translating gives CASSNPGVYGYTF.